Below, one T cell receptor (beta chain) is given with its context. The antigen is not known. This sample is drawn from a study of T-cell memory formation after mild COVID-19. The study, taken as a whole, reports: Pre-infection memory already had some responding clones, implying cross-reactive memory joined.

CDR1 and CDR2 from the germline V gene are SGHRS and YFSETQ. Trimming cost V 1 base and J 0 bases, with 14 bases left between them. The CDR3 has 17 amino acids. TCRdb recomputed calls from the 5' RACE reads with MiXCR, one row per CDR3 protein. Here the sample spans roughly 300,000 distinct CDR3 sequences, 12% to 15% being singletons. The receptor comes from a man aged 18 to 29 who had mild COVID-19 (a few samples of this study predate the infection). Cell type and time point are not known. V gene TRBV5-1 combines with J gene TRBJ1-3; D gene unclear. The sequencing input was PBMCs or a T cell subset sorted from them (not recorded which). Here the CDR3 reads CASSLTIRQDSGNTIYF. CDR3 coding DNA: TGCGCCAGCAGCTTGACAATTCGACAAGACTCTGGAAACACCATATATTTT.